The clone carrying this T cell receptor beta chain was recorded at least ten times. Its antigen is not identified. Deletions cut 0 bases from V and 4 bases from J, with 15 bases between. From germline, CDR1 is LGHNT and CDR2 FRNRAP. There are 16 residues in the CDR3. RNA transcripts gave rise to amplified TCR beta CDR3 regions. First-round RT-PCR with HTBI primers amplified the TCR CDR3 region. Each CDR3 protein is one row after TCRdb ran MiXCR on the multiplex PCR reads. The profile shows fewer than 750,000 distinct CDR3 sequences, about 14% of them singletons. Ophthalmopathy in the patients scored at least 3 on Clinical Activity Score and at least 4 on NOSPECS grade, lasting under 3 months. Uncontrolled infection, other autoimmune disease, pregnancy and lactation each barred patients from inclusion. Diagnoses rested on clinical symptoms, serum thyroxine and TRAb, thyroid ultrasound and orbital computed tomography.

The source of the sample is a study of T cells in Graves' hyperthyroidism and ophthalmopathy. Study results and limitations: Stable hyperthyroidism was separated from ophthalmopathy by a model based on 13 V-J features.

The sample comprised blood. J is TRBJ2-5 and V is TRBV12-5; D unresolved. The receptor was derived from a woman aged 45-65 years with Graves' ophthalmopathy. DNA for the CDR3: TGTGCTAGTGGTTTGGTACTACTTTCCGGATTAGAGACCCAGTACTTC. Translation: CASGLVLLSGLETQYF.